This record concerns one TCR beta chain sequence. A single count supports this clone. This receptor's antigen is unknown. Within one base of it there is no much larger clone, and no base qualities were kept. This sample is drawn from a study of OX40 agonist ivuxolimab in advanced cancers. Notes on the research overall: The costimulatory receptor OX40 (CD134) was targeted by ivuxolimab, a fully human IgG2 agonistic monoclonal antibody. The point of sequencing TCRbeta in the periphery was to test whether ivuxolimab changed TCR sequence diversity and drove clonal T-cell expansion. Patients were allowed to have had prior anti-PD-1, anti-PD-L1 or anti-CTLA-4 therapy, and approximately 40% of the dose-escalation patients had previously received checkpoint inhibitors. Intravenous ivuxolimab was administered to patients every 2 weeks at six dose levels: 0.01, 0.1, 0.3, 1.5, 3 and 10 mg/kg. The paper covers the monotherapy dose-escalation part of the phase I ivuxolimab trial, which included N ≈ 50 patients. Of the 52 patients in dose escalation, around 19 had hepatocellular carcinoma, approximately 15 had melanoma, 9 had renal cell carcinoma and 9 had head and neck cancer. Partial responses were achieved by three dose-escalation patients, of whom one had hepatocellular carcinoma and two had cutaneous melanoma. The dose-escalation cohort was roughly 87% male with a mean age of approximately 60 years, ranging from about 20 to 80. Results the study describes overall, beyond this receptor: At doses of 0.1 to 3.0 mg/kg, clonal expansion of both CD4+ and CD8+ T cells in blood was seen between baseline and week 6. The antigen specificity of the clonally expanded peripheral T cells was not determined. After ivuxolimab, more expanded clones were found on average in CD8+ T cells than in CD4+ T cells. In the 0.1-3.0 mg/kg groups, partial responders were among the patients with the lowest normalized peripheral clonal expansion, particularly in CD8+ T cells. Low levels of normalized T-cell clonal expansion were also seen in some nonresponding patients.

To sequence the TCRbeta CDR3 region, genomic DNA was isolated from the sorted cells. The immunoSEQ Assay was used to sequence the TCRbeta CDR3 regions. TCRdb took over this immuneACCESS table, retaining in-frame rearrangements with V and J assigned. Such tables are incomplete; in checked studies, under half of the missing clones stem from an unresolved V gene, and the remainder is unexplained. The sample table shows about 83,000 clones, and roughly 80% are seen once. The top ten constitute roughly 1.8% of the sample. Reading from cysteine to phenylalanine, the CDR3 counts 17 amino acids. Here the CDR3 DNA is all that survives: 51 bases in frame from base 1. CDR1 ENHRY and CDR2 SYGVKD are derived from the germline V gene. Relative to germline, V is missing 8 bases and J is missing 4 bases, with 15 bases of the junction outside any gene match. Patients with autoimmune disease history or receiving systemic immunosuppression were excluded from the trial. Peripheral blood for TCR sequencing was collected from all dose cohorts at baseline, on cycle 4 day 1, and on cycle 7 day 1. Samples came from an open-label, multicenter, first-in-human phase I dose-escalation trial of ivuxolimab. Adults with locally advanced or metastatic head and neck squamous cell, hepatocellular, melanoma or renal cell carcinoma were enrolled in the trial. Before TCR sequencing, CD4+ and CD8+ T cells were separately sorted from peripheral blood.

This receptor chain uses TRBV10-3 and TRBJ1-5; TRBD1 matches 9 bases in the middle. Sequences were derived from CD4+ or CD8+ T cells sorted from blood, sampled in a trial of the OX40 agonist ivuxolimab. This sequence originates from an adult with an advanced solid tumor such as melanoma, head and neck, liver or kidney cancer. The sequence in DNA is TGTGCCATCCGCCACACAAGGACAGGGGTCTGGAATCAGCCCCAGCATTTT. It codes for CAIRHTRTGVWNQPQHF.